Below are 19 T cell receptor beta chains sequenced from a single sample in a study of CD8+ T cells in alopecia areata. Specified treatment: oral pan-JAK inhibitor, 5-10 mg twice daily. In each case, RNA was isolated and then reverse transcribed into cDNA as the sequencing template. The table came from immunoSEQ multiplex PCR; TCRdb's copy has only in-frame clones and leaves some out. Of 150,000 to 200,000 clones listed, under 70% are singletons. The sample in question was CD4+ T cells sorted from blood, obtained at week 4, from a patient treated with tofacitinib. The origin of the receptors is a human donor with alopecia areata.

This chain joins TRBV5-1 and TRBJ2-5, with D maybe TRBD2 (6 bases). V lost 0 bases to trimming and J lost 2 bases, with 11 bases between them. This CDR3 comprises 15 residues. Germline V gives CDR1 SGHRS, CDR2 YFSETQ. The CDR3 sequence is CASSLVGGPQETQYF. The CDR3 bases are TGCGCCAGCAGCTTGGTCGGGGGACCTCAAGAGACCCAGTACTTC.

This sequence joins TRBV7-9 and TRBJ2-7, with TRBD1 identical over 10 bases. CDR1 and CDR2 from the germline V gene are SEHNR and FQNEAQ (reference sequence). The J segment lost 3 bases and the V segment lost 5 bases, leaving 19 bases of the junction unmatched. The CDR3 spans 19 residues. CDR3 sequence: CASSPQLTGTGDFYYEQYF. The CDR3 DNA is TGTGCCAGCAGCCCACAATTAACCGGGACAGGGGATTTCTACTACGAGCAGTACTTC. Full variable domain (missing parts from reference TRBV7-9 and TRBJ2-7): DTGVSQNPRHKITKRGQNVTFRCDPISEHNRLYWYRQTLGQGPEFLTYFQNEAQLEKSRLLSDRFSAERPKGSFSTLEIQRTEQGDSAMYLCASSPQLTGTGDFYYEQYFGPGTRLTVT.

The chain has TRBV5-4 and TRBJ2-2, with D maybe TRBD2 (5 bases). The CDR3 extends over 14 amino acids. Germline loops: CDR1 SGHNT, CDR2 YYREEE (reference sequence). The V gene lost 0 bases and the J gene lost 4 bases, with 7 bases spanning the gap. The CDR3 is CASSLAGVTGELFF. In DNA form, the CDR3 reads TGTGCCAGCAGCTTGGCCGGGGTCACCGGGGAGCTGTTTTTT.

The chain has TRBV27 and TRBJ1-4; D remains unclear. The CDR3 has 14 residues. Trimming took off 6 bases at V and 3 bases at J, with 11 bases between the two ends. Germline assignment: CDR1 MNHEY and CDR2 SMNVEV (reference sequence). The CDR3 spells CASSGGWSNEKLFF. CDR3 in DNA: TGTGCCAGCAGCGGCGGGTGGTCTAATGAAAAACTGTTTTTT.

V gene TRBV7-9 combines with J gene TRBJ1-1; D is perhaps TRBD1 (6 bases). V was clipped by 5 bases and J by 4 bases, with 20 bases between them. The CDR3 has 16 amino acids. Germline values: CDR1 SEHNR, CDR2 FQNEAQ (reference sequence). CDR3 region: CASSPRGWGAGTEAFF. The CDR3 DNA reads TGTGCCAGCAGCCCAAGGGGTTGGGGGGCAGGCACTGAAGCTTTCTTT.

The chain carries TRBV29-1 and TRBJ1-5; no clear D. The V end lost 1 base, the J end lost 2 bases, and 18 bases lay between the germline ends. Looked up from germline, CDR1 is SQVTM and CDR2 is ANQGSEA. The CDR3 runs to 17 residues. The CDR3 region is CSVEAGRGWAGNQPQHF. CDR3 sequence (DNA): TGCAGCGTTGAAGCCGGGAGAGGGTGGGCAGGCAATCAGCCCCAGCATTTT.

In its sample, this clone was seen a few times. The chain combines TRBV7-2 with TRBJ1-5, with D perhaps matching TRBD1 (5 bases). The CDR3 spans 15 residues. V lost 5 bases, J lost 7 bases, and 18 bases lay in between. CDR1 and CDR2 (germline): SGHTA, FQGNSA. CDR3 DNA: TGTGCCAGCAGCATACTCGCCAGGGAAAGCCAGCCCCAGCATTTT. As protein: CASSILARESQPQHF.

This clone was counted a few times. The rearrangement uses TRBV6-5 and TRBJ1-2; TRBD1 matches at 7 bases. Looked up from germline, CDR1 is MNHEY and CDR2 is SVGAGI. This CDR3 spans 14 amino acids. V lost 6 bases and J lost 3; bases outside the gene matches: 7. CDR3 protein: CASRTRGGDYGYTF. As DNA, the CDR3 is TGTGCCAGCAGGACCCGAGGGGGCGACTATGGCTACACCTTC.

The J gene is TRBJ2-5, the V gene TRBV29-1; unclear D gene. The germline V gene has CDR1 SQVTM and CDR2 ANQGSEA. The CDR3 loop spans 14 amino acids. Trimming left V 4 bases short and J 2 bases short, with 14 bases between. The CDR3 sequence is CSVAHRAGQETQYF. CDR3 DNA: TGCAGCGTTGCCCACCGCGCAGGTCAAGAGACCCAGTACTTC.

This rearrangement joins TRBV4-1 to TRBJ1-2; D is undetermined. Trimming removed 2 bases at V and 8 bases at J, with 15 bases between. This CDR3 region has 14 residues. Per the germline V gene, CDR1 is MGHRA and CDR2 is YSYEKL. The chain's CDR3 is CASSQIMDAGGYTF. The CDR3 DNA reads TGCGCCAGCAGCCAAATAATGGATGCGGGCGGCTACACCTTC.

Note on this clone: At the DNA level, this CDR3 is encoded by other sequences in the same sample as well. The chain links TRBV6-1 to TRBJ2-2; the D is unclear. Per germline, CDR1 MNHNS and CDR2 SASEGT. V was shortened by 7 bases and J by 2 bases, with 5 bases between the two germline ends. This CDR3 is 12 amino acids long. For the CDR3, the DNA is TGTGCCAGCACCATAAACACCGGGGAGCTGTTTTTT. Its protein product is CASTINTGELFF.

The chain joins TRBV18 to TRBJ2-1, with D hard to call. V was cut by 0 bases and J by 5 bases, with 11 bases left in between. Per the germline V gene, CDR1 is KGHSH and CDR2 is LQKENI. The CDR3 is made up of 15 amino acids. The CDR3 region is CASSPPDPFNNEQFF. In nucleotides, the CDR3 is TGTGCCAGCTCACCACCGGACCCTTTTAACAATGAGCAGTTCTTC.

V is TRBV10-3 and J is TRBJ1-1; 8 nucleotides align to TRBD1. Per germline, CDR1 ENHRY and CDR2 SYGVKD. The CDR3 length is 13 residues. Losses at the gene ends were 9 bases for V and 0 bases for J; bases not matched to a gene: 3. CDR3 in DNA: TGTGCCATTGACAGGGGATTGAACACTGAAGCTTTCTTT. Protein: CAIDRGLNTEAFF.

The chain carries TRBV29-1 and TRBJ2-7; D might be TRBD1 (5 bases). V lost 7 bases and J 2 bases, leaving 18 bases between the germline ends. Germline CDR1 reads SQVTM; CDR2 reads ANQGSEA. The CDR3 sequence is 14 residues long. This chain's CDR3 is CSAILPQAPYEQYF. The CDR3 DNA reads TGCAGCGCGATTCTGCCACAGGCCCCCTACGAGCAGTACTTC.

The chain recombines TRBV19 with TRBJ1-5, with D hard to call. Germline CDR1 reads LNHDA; CDR2 reads SQIVND (reference sequence). Trimming took off 5 bases at V and 2 bases at J, with 10 bases between the two ends. The length of the CDR3 is 14 residues. This CDR3 is CASSAGSGNQPQHF. The CDR3 DNA is TGTGCCAGTAGTGCGGGGAGTGGCAATCAGCCCCAGCATTTT.

This clone came up a few times. This chain uses TRBV29-1 with TRBJ2-2; 7 bases align to TRBD1. CDR1 and CDR2 (germline): SQVTM, ANQGSEA. Trimming took 0 bases from V and 11 from J; bases not matched to a gene: 9. CDR3 length: 14 amino acids. CDR3 sequence reads: CSVEDRSGGDELFF. For the CDR3, the DNA is TGCAGCGTTGAAGATCGGTCAGGGGGAGACGAGCTGTTTTTT.

V and J are TRBV10-1 and TRBJ2-1, with D possibly called TRBD1 or TRBD2 (5 bases each). CDR1 and CDR2 from the germline V gene are WNHNN and SYGVQD (reference sequence). The CDR3 has 13 residues. With 4 bases removed from V and 7 bases from J, the gap between germline ends came to 11 bases. Written as DNA, the CDR3 is TGCGCCAGCAGTGTGGGGACCCGGAATGAGCAGTTCTTC. This sequence encodes CASSVGTRNEQFF.

V gene TRBV10-1 combines with J gene TRBJ2-1; 9 nucleotides match TRBD2. Germline V lookup: CDR1 WNHNN, CDR2 SYGVQD (reference sequence). The CDR3 contains 12 residues. V dropped 6 bases and J dropped 15; count of bases not matched to a gene: 9. The CDR3 here is CASRGTSPCPFF. The CDR3, as DNA: TGCGCCAGCAGGGGGACTAGCCCCTGTCCGTTCTTC.

This clone was seen just once. The chain is built from TRBV30 and TRBJ2-1; D possibly matches TRBD1 or TRBD2 (5 bases each). This CDR3 is built from 14 residues. Trimming stripped 4 bases from V and 9 bases from J, with 19 bases between. CDR1 and CDR2 (germline): GTSNPN, SVGIG (reference sequence). The CDR3 DNA reads TGTGCCTGGAAAGGTCTAGCAGGGTGGGGTGAGCAGTTCTTC. It encodes CAWKGLAGWGEQFF.